This T cell receptor (beta chain) is from a study of blood T cells in healthy people across ages. Study-wide results and caveats: Possibly confounding the expanded clonotype changes was the fact that donor CMV status was unknown.

The study drew donors from healthy Caucasian individuals in Russia aged roughly 6 to 100. Germline CDR1 is LNHNV and CDR2 is YYDKDF (reference sequence). The CDR3 extends over 15 amino acids. PCR was performed a second time for about 6 to 12 cycles using a sample-barcoded 5' primer and a J-beta primer mix. There were at least 3 million CDR3-containing paired-end reads obtained from each sample. TCRdb re-analysed the 5' RACE reads in MiXCR, keeping a single row per CDR3 protein. The repertoire holds fewer than 1 million distinct CDR3 sequences, with roughly 44% as singletons. Points on this clonotype: Its antigen is as yet unknown. The junction and the germline gene differ at one end; a read error may be behind it.

The source is a man in his sixties in good health. Material: blood. The chain carries TRBV15 and TRBJ1-3, with 8 bases identical to TRBD1. DNA for the CDR3: TGTGCCACCAGCGGAGACAGGGGAAGCGGAAACACCATATATTTT. This translates into CATSGDRGSGNTIYF.